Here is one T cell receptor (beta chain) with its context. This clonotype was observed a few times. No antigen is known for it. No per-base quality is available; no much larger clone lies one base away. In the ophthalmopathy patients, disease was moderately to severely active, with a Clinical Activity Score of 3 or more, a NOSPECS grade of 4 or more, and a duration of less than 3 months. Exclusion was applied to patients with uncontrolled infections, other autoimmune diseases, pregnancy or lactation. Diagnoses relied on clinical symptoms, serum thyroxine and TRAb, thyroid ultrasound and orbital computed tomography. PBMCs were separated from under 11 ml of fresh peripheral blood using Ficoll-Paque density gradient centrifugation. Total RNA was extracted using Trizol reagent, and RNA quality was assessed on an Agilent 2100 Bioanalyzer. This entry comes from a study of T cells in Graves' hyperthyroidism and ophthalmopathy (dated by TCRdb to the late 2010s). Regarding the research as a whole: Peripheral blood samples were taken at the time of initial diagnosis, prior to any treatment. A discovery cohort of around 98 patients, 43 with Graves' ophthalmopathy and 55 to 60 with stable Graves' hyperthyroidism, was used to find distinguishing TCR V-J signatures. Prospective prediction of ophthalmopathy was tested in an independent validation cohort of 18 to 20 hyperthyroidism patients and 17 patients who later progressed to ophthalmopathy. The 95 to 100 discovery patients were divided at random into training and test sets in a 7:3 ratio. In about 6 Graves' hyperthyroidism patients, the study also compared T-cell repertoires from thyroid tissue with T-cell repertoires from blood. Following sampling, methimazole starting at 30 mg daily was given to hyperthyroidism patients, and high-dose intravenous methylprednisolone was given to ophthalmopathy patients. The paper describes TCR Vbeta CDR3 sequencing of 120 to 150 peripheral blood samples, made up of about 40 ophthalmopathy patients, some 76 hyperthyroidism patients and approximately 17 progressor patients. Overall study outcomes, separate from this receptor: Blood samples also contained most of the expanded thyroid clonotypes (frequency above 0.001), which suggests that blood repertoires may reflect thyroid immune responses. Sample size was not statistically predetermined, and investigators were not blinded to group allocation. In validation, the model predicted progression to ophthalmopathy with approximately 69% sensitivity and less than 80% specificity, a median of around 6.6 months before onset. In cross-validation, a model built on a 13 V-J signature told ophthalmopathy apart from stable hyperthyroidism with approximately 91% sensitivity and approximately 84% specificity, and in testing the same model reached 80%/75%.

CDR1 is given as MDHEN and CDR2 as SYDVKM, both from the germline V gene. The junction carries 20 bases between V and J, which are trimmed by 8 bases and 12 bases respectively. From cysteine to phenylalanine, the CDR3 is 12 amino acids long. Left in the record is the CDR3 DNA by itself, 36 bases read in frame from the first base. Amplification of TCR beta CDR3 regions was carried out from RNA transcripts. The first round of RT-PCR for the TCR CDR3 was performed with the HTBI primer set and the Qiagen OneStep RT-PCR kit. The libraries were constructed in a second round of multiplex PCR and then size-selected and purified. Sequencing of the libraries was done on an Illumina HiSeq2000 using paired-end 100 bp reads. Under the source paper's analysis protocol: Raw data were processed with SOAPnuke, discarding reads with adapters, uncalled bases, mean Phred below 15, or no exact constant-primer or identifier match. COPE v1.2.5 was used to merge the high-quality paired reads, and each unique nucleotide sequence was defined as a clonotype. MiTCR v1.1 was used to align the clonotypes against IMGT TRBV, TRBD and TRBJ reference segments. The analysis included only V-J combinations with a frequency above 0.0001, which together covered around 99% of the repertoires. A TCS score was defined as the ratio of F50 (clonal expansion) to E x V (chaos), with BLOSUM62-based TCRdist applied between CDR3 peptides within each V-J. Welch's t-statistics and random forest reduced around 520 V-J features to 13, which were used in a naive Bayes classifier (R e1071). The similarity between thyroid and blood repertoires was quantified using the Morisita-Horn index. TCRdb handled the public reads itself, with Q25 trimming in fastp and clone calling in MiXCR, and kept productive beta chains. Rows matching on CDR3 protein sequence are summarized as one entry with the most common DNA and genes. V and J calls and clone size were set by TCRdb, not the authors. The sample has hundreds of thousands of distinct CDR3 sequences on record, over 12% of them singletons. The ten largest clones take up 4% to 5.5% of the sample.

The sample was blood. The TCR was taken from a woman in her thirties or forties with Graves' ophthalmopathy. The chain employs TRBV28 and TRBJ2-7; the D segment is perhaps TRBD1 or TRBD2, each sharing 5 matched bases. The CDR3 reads CASEFGGDNLYF. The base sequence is TGTGCCAGCGAGTTTGGGGGAGACAACCTGTACTTC.